Each of the 15 T cell receptor beta chains below was sequenced from the same sample in a study of CD8 T cells in ankylosing spondylitis (dated by TCRdb to about 2017). Points the paper makes about the study in general: A TCR beta motif of several highly homologous amino acid variants appeared characteristic of blood from ankylosing spondylitis patients.

These receptors have no known antigen. The library was made by 5' RACE. Sequenced using an Illumina HiSeq 2500. TCRdb passed the public sequencing reads through fastp at Q25 and MiXCR, retaining productive beta sequences. Every CDR3 protein is listed once, alongside the most common genes and DNA of its rows. In all, the sample holds around 140,000 distinct CDR3 sequences, and about a sixth of those were seen once. 33% of the sample rests with the top ten. Sequenced sample: blood, either unsorted or a sorted T cell fraction (not recorded which). Every receptor here comes from a male donor with ankylosing spondylitis.

This clonotype occurred many times. The chain uses TRBV7-8 and TRBJ2-1; tentatively, D is TRBD1 or TRBD2 (5 bases each). V was clipped by 1 base and J by 2 bases, with 9 bases between them. The CDR3 contains 15 residues. CDR1 and CDR2 (germline): SGHVS, FQNEAQ. CDR3 nucleotide sequence: TGTGCCAGCAGCTTAGAGGGACCTGCCTACAATGAGCAGTTCTTC. It specifies CASSLEGPAYNEQFF.

This clonotype appeared a few times. V and J are TRBV12-3 or TRBV12-4 and TRBJ2-1; D might be TRBD2 (6 bases). V dropped 5 bases and J dropped 0 bases, with 11 bases sitting between them. This CDR3 comprises 15 residues. The CDR3 sequence: CASSGDWSSYNEQFF. Here the CDR3 DNA reads TGTGCCAGCAGTGGGGACTGGAGCTCCTACAATGAGCAGTTCTTC.

The sample holds many counts of this clonotype. CDR3 DNA sequence: TGTGCCAGCAGTTACGTTCTCCTCCCGCACAACAATGAGCAGTTCTTC. Residues: CASSYVLLPHNNEQFF. The chain uses TRBV6-5 and TRBJ2-1; D not resolved. The ends were cut back, 2 bases at V and 5 bases at J, with 16 bases in the middle. The germline V gene encodes CDR1 MNHEY and CDR2 SVGAGI. The CDR3 is 16 residues long.

This clonotype has a count of ten or more. The chain couples TRBV9 to TRBJ2-1; 11 bases line up with TRBD2. CDR3 length equals 16 residues. Germline CDR1 is SGDLS and CDR2 is YYNGEE. V lost 3 bases and J lost 8; bases outside the gene matches: 10. The CDR3 region has the DNA TGTGCCAGCAGCGCCTCACTAGCGGGGGTCATGGATGAGCAGTTCTTC. Translation gives CASSASLAGVMDEQFF. Full variable domain (rest looked up from reference TRBV9 and TRBJ2-1): DSGVTQTPKHLITATGQRVTLRCSPRSGDLSVYWYQQSLDQGLQFLIQYYNGEERAKGNILERFSAQQFPDLHSELNLSSLELGDSALYFCASSASLAGVMDEQFFGPGTRLTVL.

This chain's CDR3 is CSVETPRSGREGELFF. CDR3 in DNA: TGCAGCGTTGAGACCCCGAGGAGCGGGAGGGAAGGGGAGCTGTTTTTT. V and J are TRBV29-1 and TRBJ2-2; the match to TRBD2 covers 10 bases. With 3 bases clipped from V and 8 bases from J, the junction kept 12 bases outside the gene matches. This CDR3 has 16 residues. CDR1 and CDR2 (germline): SQVTM, ANQGSEA.

A few counts support this clonotype. The rearrangement links TRBV4-3 to TRBJ2-1; a possible D gene is TRBD1 (5 bases). Germline-derived CDR1 and CDR2 are LGHNA and YSLEER. The CDR3 consists of 17 residues. Trimming removed 1 base from V and 4 bases from J, with 17 bases in between. The CDR3 region is CASSQARFTGRYNEQFF. The CDR3 DNA is TGCGCCAGCAGCCAAGCCCGTTTCACAGGCCGTTACAATGAGCAGTTCTTC.

The genes are TRBV7-6 and TRBJ2-7; D possibly corresponds to TRBD1 (6 bases). CDR1 and CDR2 from the germline V gene are SGHVS and FNYEAQ. The CDR3 is 15 amino acids. Trimming stripped 1 base from V and 4 bases from J, with 14 bases between. CDR3 in DNA: TGTGCCAGCAGCTTAGAACAGGGATTACTTTACGAGCAGTACTTC. This gives the protein CASSLEQGLLYEQYF.

This clonotype was detected many times. This chain uses TRBV29-1 with TRBJ2-7; D gene ambiguous. V dropped 3 bases and J dropped 2 bases, with 14 bases sitting between them. There are 14 residues in the CDR3. The germline V gene encodes CDR1 SQVTM and CDR2 ANQGSEA. The CDR3 DNA sequence: TGCAGCGTTGAGGCAGGCCCGACTCCCTACGAGCAGTACTTC. Its protein is CSVEAGPTPYEQYF.

This clonotype was detected a few times. The chain links TRBV6-1 to TRBJ2-5; tentative D call: TRBD2 (5 bases). Germline assignment: CDR1 MNHNS and CDR2 SASEGT. The CDR3 loop spans 13 amino acids. Trimming shortened V by 6 bases and J by 2 bases, and 10 bases separated the two germline ends. Here the CDR3 reads CASRMREQETQYF. In nucleotides, the CDR3 is TGTGCCAGCAGGATGAGGGAGCAAGAGACCCAGTACTTC.

The chain has TRBV28 and TRBJ2-1, with no clear D. The germline V gene has CDR1 MDHEN and CDR2 SYDVKM. CDR3 size: 15 residues. V was trimmed by 5 bases and J by 0 bases, leaving 11 bases between them. CDR3 coding DNA: TGTGCCAGCAGTGCCCTCCTGAGCTCCTACAATGAGCAGTTCTTC. It yields the protein CASSALLSSYNEQFF.

This clonotype was counted ten times or more. The V call is TRBV29-1, the J call TRBJ2-1; TRBD1 agrees at 8 bases. This CDR3 is built from 14 residues. Germline CDR1 and CDR2: SQVTM and ANQGSEA. With V trimmed by 2 bases and J by 7 bases, 7 bases remained unmatched. The CDR3 sequence is CSVELGRGPNEQFF. The CDR3, as DNA: TGCAGCGTTGAATTGGGCAGGGGGCCGAATGAGCAGTTCTTC.

For the CDR3, the DNA is TGCGCCAGCAGCCAAGATAAAGCGGTCCCCGGGGAGCTGTTTTTT. Protein product: CASSQDKAVPGELFF. This chain joins TRBV4-3 and TRBJ2-2; the D gene is possibly TRBD2 (5 bases). The CDR3 covers 15 residues. Germline-derived CDR1 and CDR2 are LGHNA and YSLEER. V lost 0 bases and J 6 bases, leaving 11 bases between the germline ends.

This clonotype was counted between two and nine times. V gene TRBV20-1 combines with J gene TRBJ2-3, with 8 bases fitting TRBD2. This CDR3 spans 14 amino acids. Germline lookup yields CDR1 DFQATT and CDR2 SNEGSKA (reference sequence). The V segment lost 4 bases and the J segment 10 bases; nucleotides outside the gene matches: 13. The CDR3 sequence: CSAIPEGAGEAQYF. The DNA of the CDR3 is TGCAGTGCTATCCCTGAGGGAGCGGGAGAAGCGCAGTATTTT.

This clonotype has more than one count but fewer than ten. The chain employs TRBV20-1 and TRBJ2-5, with TRBD1 matching over 7 bases. The germline CDR1 and CDR2 sequences are DFQATT and SNEGSKA (reference sequence). CDR3 length: 15 residues. The V segment lost 1 base and the J segment 0 bases; nucleotides outside the gene matches: 5. The CDR3 nucleotides are TGCAGTGCTAGAGGTTATGACAGGGACCAAGAGACCCAGTACTTC. Amino acids: CSARGYDRDQETQYF.

This clonotype was seen a handful of times. The V and J genes are TRBV15 and TRBJ2-7; 7 bases are a match to TRBD1. Germline CDR1 is LNHNV and CDR2 is YYDKDF (reference sequence). The CDR3 length is 15 residues. V shed 6 bases and J 0 bases; nucleotides not matched to a gene: 8. The CDR3 is CATRKGGSHSYEQYF. The DNA of the CDR3 is TGTGCCACCAGGAAAGGGGGCTCTCACTCCTACGAGCAGTACTTC.